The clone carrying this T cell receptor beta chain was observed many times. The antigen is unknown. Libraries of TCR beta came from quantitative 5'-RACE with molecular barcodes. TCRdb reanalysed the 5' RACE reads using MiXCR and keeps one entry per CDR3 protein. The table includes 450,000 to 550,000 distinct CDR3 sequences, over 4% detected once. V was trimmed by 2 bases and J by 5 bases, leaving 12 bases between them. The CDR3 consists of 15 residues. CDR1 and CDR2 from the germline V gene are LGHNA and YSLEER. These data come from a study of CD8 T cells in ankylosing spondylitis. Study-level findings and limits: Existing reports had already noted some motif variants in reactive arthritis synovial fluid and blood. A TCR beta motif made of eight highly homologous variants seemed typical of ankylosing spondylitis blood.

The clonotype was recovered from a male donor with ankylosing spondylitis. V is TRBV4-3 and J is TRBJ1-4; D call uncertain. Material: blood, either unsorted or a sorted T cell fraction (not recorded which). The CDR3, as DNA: TGCGCCAGCAGCCAAAACATCGGACGAAATGAAAAACTGTTTTTT. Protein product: CASSQNIGRNEKLFF.